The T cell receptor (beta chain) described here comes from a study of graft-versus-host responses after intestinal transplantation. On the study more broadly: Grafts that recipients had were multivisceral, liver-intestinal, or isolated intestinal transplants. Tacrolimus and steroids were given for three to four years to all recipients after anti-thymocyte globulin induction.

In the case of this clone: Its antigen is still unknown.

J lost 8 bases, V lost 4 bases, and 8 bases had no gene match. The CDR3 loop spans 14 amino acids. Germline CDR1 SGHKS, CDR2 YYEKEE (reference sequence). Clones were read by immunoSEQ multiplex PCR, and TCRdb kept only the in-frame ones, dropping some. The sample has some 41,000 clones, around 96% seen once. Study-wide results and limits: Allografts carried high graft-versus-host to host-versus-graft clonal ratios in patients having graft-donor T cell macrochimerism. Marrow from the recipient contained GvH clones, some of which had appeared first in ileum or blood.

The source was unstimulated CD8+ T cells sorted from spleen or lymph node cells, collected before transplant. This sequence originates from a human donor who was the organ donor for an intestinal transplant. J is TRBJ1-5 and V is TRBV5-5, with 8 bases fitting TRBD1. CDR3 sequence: CASSPGGWSEPQHF. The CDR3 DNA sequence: TGTGCCAGCAGCCCAGGGGGCTGGTCGGAGCCCCAGCATTTT. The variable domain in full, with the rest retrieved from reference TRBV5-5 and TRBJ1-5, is DAGVTQSPTHLIKTRGQQVTLRCSPISGHKSVSWYQQVLGQGPQFIFQYYEKEERGRGNFPDRFSARQFPNYSSELNVNALLLGDSALYLCASSPGGWSEPQHFGDGTRLSIL.